The 29 T cell receptor beta chains given below trace back to one sample, sequenced in a study of blood T cell repertoires in COVID-19. Clones were read by immunoSEQ multiplex PCR, and TCRdb kept only the in-frame ones, dropping some. Here the sample spans fewer than 250,000 clones, just over 85% being singletons. The source material was PBMCs or T cells enriched from blood (not recorded which). Source of these receptors: a woman in her fifties or sixties with acute COVID-19.

The rearrangement uses TRBV28 and TRBJ2-7, with 10 bases that match TRBD1. V gave up 6 bases and J gave up 5 bases; unmatched junction bases: 19. CDR1 and CDR2 (germline): MDHEN, SYDVKM. This CDR3 contains 18 residues. CDR3 nucleotides: TGTGCCAGCAGCGCCTATCCTTATAGGGGACAGGGGTTCCACGAGCAGTACTTC. It translates to CASSAYPYRGQGFHEQYF.

Points on this clone: This same CDR3 is encoded by further DNA sequences in the sample. The chain is built from TRBV9 and TRBJ2-1; 11 bases line up with TRBD2. The V gene's germline CDR1 is SGDLS and CDR2 YYNGEE. This CDR3 is 16 amino acids long. The junction had 5 bases not matched to a gene; V was cut back by 2 bases and J by 4 bases. The CDR3 region has the DNA TGTGCCAGCAGCGTCCAGACTAGCGGGACGTACAATGAGCAGTTCTTC. As protein: CASSVQTSGTYNEQFF.

The chain uses TRBV19 and TRBJ1-2; TRBD1 might be the D (6 bases). The CDR3 spans 15 residues. V lost 4 bases and J lost 2, with 14 bases in between. From germline, CDR1 is LNHDA and CDR2 SQIVND (reference sequence). Here the CDR3 reads CASSNWFGQNYGYTF. In DNA, the CDR3 is TGTGCCAGTAGTAATTGGTTCGGACAGAACTATGGCTACACCTTC.

The CDR3: CASSLRQGIRSGANVLTF. The CDR3 nucleotides are TGTGCCAGCAGTCTTAGACAGGGGATACGCTCTGGGGCCAACGTCCTGACTTTC. The chain combines TRBV28 with TRBJ2-6, with 8 bases matching TRBD1. This CDR3 spans 18 amino acids. Germline V gene sequence: CDR1 MDHEN, CDR2 SYDVKM. Unmatched junction bases numbered 9, after V lost 5 bases and J lost 0 bases.

As regards this clone: This CDR3 is also generated by other DNA sequences in the sample. The chain has TRBV29-1 and TRBJ2-7; maybe TRBD1 (6 bases). The CDR3 has 12 amino acids. V lost 1 base, J lost 4 bases, and 8 bases lay in between. Germline V CDR1 and CDR2: SQVTM, ANQGSEA. The CDR3 sequence: CSVEGQGYEQYF. The CDR3 bases are TGCAGCGTTGAAGGGCAGGGGTACGAGCAGTACTTC.

This chain links TRBV9 with TRBJ2-5, with a possible D match to TRBD1 (6 bases). The CDR3 runs to 16 residues. Germline V lookup: CDR1 SGDLS, CDR2 YYNGEE. The V gene lost 0 bases and the J gene lost 5 bases, with 17 bases spanning the gap. CDR3 bases: TGTGCCAGCAGCGTAGCTACAAGGGGGAATGGGGAGACCCAGTACTTC. Translating it yields CASSVATRGNGETQYF.

V and J are TRBV2 and TRBJ2-1; the D gene is possibly TRBD2 (5 bases). Germline V gives CDR1 SNHLY, CDR2 FYNNEI. The germline V and J ends were trimmed by 7 bases and 8 bases, with 18 bases remaining between them. The CDR3 is 14 amino acids. CDR3 loop: CASKDSHFTDEQFF. For the CDR3, the DNA is TGTGCCAGCAAGGACTCACACTTTACAGATGAGCAGTTCTTC.

The J gene is TRBJ1-1, the V gene TRBV2, with D perhaps matching TRBD1 (5 bases). The germline CDR1 and CDR2 sequences are SNHLY and FYNNEI. V was shortened by 7 bases and J by 0 bases, with 12 bases between the two germline ends. This CDR3 contains 14 residues. CDR3 region: CASKGDSMNTEAFF. DNA for the CDR3: TGTGCCAGCAAAGGGGACTCCATGAACACTGAAGCTTTCTTT.

The chain joins TRBV27 to TRBJ1-5; TRBD1 agrees at 7 bases. V lost 5 bases, J lost 0 bases, and 7 bases stayed unmatched. CDR3 length: 16 residues. Germline-derived CDR1 and CDR2 are MNHEY and SMNVEV (reference sequence). CDR3 in amino acids: CASSKRTGYSNQPQHF. DNA of the CDR3: TGTGCCAGCAGTAAACGGACAGGTTATAGCAATCAGCCCCAGCATTTT.

A word on this clone: Mismatch with germline at one junction end may stem from a read error. The V and J genes are TRBV2 and TRBJ2-5, with 9 bases lining up with TRBD2. The V gene's germline CDR1 is SNHLY and CDR2 FYNNEI. This CDR3 is 16 amino acids long. DNA of the CDR3: TGTGCCAGCAGTGACGGCCCCCGACTAGCGGCAAGGCCTAAGGACTTC. The encoded protein is CASSDGPRLAARPKDF.

The chain links TRBV3-1 (or the pseudogene TRBV3-2) to TRBJ2-5; no reliable D call. The CDR3 consists of 15 residues. CDR1 and CDR2 from the germline V gene are LGHDT and YNNKEL (reference sequence). V was shortened by 0 bases and J by 4 bases, with 12 bases between the two germline ends. The CDR3 protein is CASSQEYPVIETQYF. The CDR3 region has the DNA TGTGCCAGCAGCCAAGAATATCCAGTGATAGAGACCCAGTACTTC.

The chain joins TRBV27 to TRBJ1-5; 7 bases are shared with TRBD1. Germline CDR1 and CDR2: MNHEY and SMNVEV (reference sequence). The V segment lost 3 bases and the J segment 9 bases; nucleotides outside the gene matches: 5. The CDR3 runs to 13 residues. The CDR3 DNA reads TGTGCCAGCAGTTTTGGGACAGACCGGCCCCAGCATTTT. It encodes CASSFGTDRPQHF.

This clone was detected only a few times. The CDR3 loop is CASSLGLAGGNTGELFF. CDR3 bases: TGTGCCAGCAGCCTAGGGTTAGCGGGAGGGAACACCGGGGAGCTGTTTTTT. The chain employs TRBV7-2 and TRBJ2-2; 10 bases are shared with TRBD2. Looked up from germline, CDR1 is SGHTA and CDR2 is FQGNSA. The trim removed 5 bases at V and 1 base at J, leaving 7 bases unmatched. This CDR3 comprises 17 residues.

The rearrangement uses TRBV2 and TRBJ1-1; 10 bases are shared with TRBD1. In germline, CDR1 is SNHLY, CDR2 FYNNEI. V trimming: 6 bases; J trimming: 5 bases; junction bases outside the gene matches: 9. This CDR3 contains 15 residues. CDR3 bases: TGTGCCAGCAGCATTGACAGGGGGCGAGGGACTGAAGCTTTCTTT. Its translation: CASSIDRGRGTEAFF.

This chain joins TRBV7-8 and TRBJ2-7; 11 bases are shared with TRBD2. This CDR3 contains 16 residues. The ends lost 5 bases at V and 4 bases at J; junction bases unmatched: 10. CDR1 and CDR2 (germline): SGHVS, FQNEAQ. CDR3 DNA: TGTGCCAGCAGCGACCCCTTACTAGCGGGAGTGTACGAGCAGTACTTC. Its translation is CASSDPLLAGVYEQYF.

The rearrangement uses TRBV6-6 and TRBJ1-4; D ambiguous. The germline gives CDR1 MNHNY, CDR2 SVGAGI (reference sequence). V gave up 5 bases and J gave up 12 bases, with 13 bases separating them. The CDR3 is 12 amino acids. The CDR3 reads CASSPSPTQLFF. In DNA, the CDR3 is TGTGCCAGCAGTCCGTCCCCAACTCAACTGTTTTTT.

Worth noting for this clone: The same CDR3 is also encoded by other DNA sequences in this sample. The J gene is TRBJ2-7, the V gene TRBV5-1, with D perhaps matching TRBD2 (5 bases). Germline lookup yields CDR1 SGHRS and CDR2 YFSETQ. V lost 5 bases, J lost 1 base, and 13 bases lay in between. CDR3 length: 14 amino acids. CDR3 protein: CASRSGGGSYEQYF. The CDR3 DNA is TGCGCCAGCAGAAGCGGTGGCGGGTCCTACGAGCAGTACTTC.

The V call is TRBV7-6, the J call TRBJ2-7; 8 bases match TRBD2. CDR3 length: 16 residues. Germline CDR1 and CDR2: SGHVS and FNYEAQ. J was trimmed by 0 bases and V by 5 bases; bases with no gene match: 9. CDR3 nucleotide sequence: TGTGCCAGCAGCCACACCGCCACTAGCGGCTCCTACGAGCAGTACTTC. Protein product: CASSHTATSGSYEQYF.

The V call is TRBV28, the J call TRBJ2-7; unclear D gene. V shed 10 bases and J shed 3 bases, with 7 bases lying between them. This CDR3 has 10 amino acids. Looked up from germline, CDR1 is MDHEN and CDR2 is SYDVKM. The CDR3: CATLFYEQYF. The CDR3 DNA sequence: TGTGCCACCCTATTCTACGAGCAGTACTTC.

The V gene is TRBV7-3, the J gene TRBJ2-1; D gene uncertain. In germline, CDR1 is SGHTA, CDR2 FQGTGA. Trimming removed 1 base at V and 8 bases at J, with 6 bases between. The CDR3 is 12 residues long. Here the CDR3 reads CASSLISDEQFF. CDR3 nucleotides: TGTGCCAGCAGCTTAATAAGCGATGAGCAGTTCTTC.

The CDR3 nucleotides are TGTGCCAGCAGCCGACAGGGGTGGATGAACACTGAAGCTTTCTTT. Translating gives CASSRQGWMNTEAFF. The V gene is TRBV13, the J gene TRBJ1-1, with 8 bases fitting TRBD1. Germline CDR1 and CDR2: PRHDT and FYEKMQ (reference sequence). J gave up 0 bases and V 5 bases, and 5 bases lay outside the gene matches. The CDR3 length is 15 residues.

This clone was counted a single time. The V and J genes are TRBV28 and TRBJ2-7; no firm D call. The CDR3 is 12 residues long. The germline V and J ends were trimmed by 10 bases and 5 bases, with 15 bases remaining between them. Germline CDR1 and CDR2: MDHEN and SYDVKM. Written as DNA, the CDR3 is TGTGCCACACGAGTGGGCGTGAACGAGCAGTACTTC. As protein: CATRVGVNEQYF.

This chain uses TRBV10-1 with TRBJ1-2, with D possibly being TRBD1 (5 bases). CDR1 and CDR2 (germline): WNHNN, SYGVQD (reference sequence). The V and J ends lost 8 bases and 2 bases respectively, with 6 bases between them. The CDR3 covers 11 residues. CDR3 coding DNA: TGCGCCAGCCGGGGGAACTATGGCTACACCTTC. The encoded protein is CASRGNYGYTF.

V is TRBV2 and J is TRBJ2-7; possible D gene TRBD1, 6 bases. V lost 7 bases and J 2 bases, leaving 9 bases between the germline ends. This CDR3 region has 12 residues. From germline, CDR1 is SNHLY and CDR2 FYNNEI. The CDR3 here is CASTGDTYEQYF. The CDR3 DNA is TGTGCCAGCACAGGGGACACCTACGAGCAGTACTTC.

This chain joins TRBV28 and TRBJ2-7; TRBD2 matches 12 bases. Trimming at V came to 6 bases and at J to 0 bases, leaving 18 bases not matched to a gene. CDR3 length equals 20 residues. The germline V gene has CDR1 MDHEN and CDR2 SYDVKM. The CDR3, as DNA: TGTGCCAGCAGCTCCAGCTACGCTAGCGGGAGGGCGCGGAGCTCCTACGAGCAGTACTTC. It yields the protein CASSSSYASGRARSSYEQYF.

The J gene is TRBJ1-3, the V gene TRBV27; 8 nucleotides match TRBD1. The ends lost 9 bases at V and 5 bases at J; junction bases unmatched: 9. Germline V CDR1 and CDR2: MNHEY, SMNVEV (reference sequence). The CDR3 is 14 amino acids. CDR3 region: CASSGGGKRNTIYF. The CDR3 DNA follows: TGTGCCAGTTCAGGGGGCGGAAAGCGAAACACCATATATTTT.

V usage is TRBV27 and J usage is TRBJ2-7; the match to TRBD2 covers 7 bases. The V segment lost 8 bases and the J segment 1 base; nucleotides outside the gene matches: 5. Germline V gene lookup returns CDR1 MNHEY and CDR2 SMNVEV (reference sequence). The CDR3 has 13 residues. The CDR3 loop reads CASPGGGSYEQYF. The CDR3 DNA follows: TGTGCCAGCCCGGGGGGAGGGTCCTACGAGCAGTACTTC.

CDR3 sequence: CASSLGLDNSPLHF. In DNA form, the CDR3 reads TGTGCCAGCAGCTTGGGGCTGGATAATTCACCCCTCCACTTT. The chain has TRBV5-4 and TRBJ1-6; no firm D call. This CDR3 is built from 14 residues. CDR1 and CDR2 from the germline V gene are SGHNT and YYREEE (reference sequence). V was shortened by 0 bases and J by 5 bases, with 6 bases between the two germline ends.

The V gene is TRBV7-3, the J gene TRBJ1-1; 8 nucleotides match TRBD1. The V gene's germline CDR1 is SGHTA and CDR2 FQGTGA. The CDR3 runs to 13 residues. V was clipped by 5 bases and J by 5 bases; unmatched bases: 4. This CDR3 is CASSTRQGTEAFF. The CDR3 nucleotides are TGTGCCAGCAGCACCCGACAGGGGACTGAAGCTTTCTTT.